These 21 T cell receptor beta chains were sequenced from one sample in a study of stem cell transplantation in POMP-related autoinflammatory disease. TCRdb's copy holds only in-frame clones and misses some; the assay was immunoSEQ multiplex PCR. The profile shows tens of thousands of clones, just over 90% of them singletons. Sample: CD4+ T cells from PBMCs, taken after stem cell transplantation. Receptors were obtained from a human patient with POMP-related autoinflammation and immune dysregulation (PRAID). The graft donor may have given rise to some T cells.

The rearrangement links TRBV5-1 to TRBJ2-2; tentatively, D is TRBD1 (5 bases). The CDR3 loop spans 14 amino acids. CDR1 and CDR2 (germline): SGHRS, YFSETQ. V was shortened by 0 bases and J by 3 bases, with 6 bases between the two germline ends. The CDR3 sequence is CASSLGQHTGELFF. CDR3 DNA sequence: TGCGCCAGCAGCTTGGGACAGCACACCGGGGAGCTGTTTTTT.

The chain couples TRBV7-8 to TRBJ2-3, with D perhaps being TRBD1 or TRBD2 (5 bases each). CDR1 is SGHVS and CDR2 is FQNEAQ in the germline V gene. V was clipped by 6 bases and J by 0 bases, with 16 bases between them. The CDR3 has 16 residues. CDR3 sequence reads: CASRSTGTRSTDTQYF. The CDR3 region has the DNA TGTGCCAGCAGATCGACGGGGACCAGAAGCACAGATACGCAGTATTTT.

V usage is TRBV4-2 and J usage is TRBJ2-4; 7 bases fit TRBD1. Germline CDR1 reads LGHNA; CDR2 reads YNFKEQ. The CDR3 consists of 16 residues. Losses at the gene ends were 0 bases for V and 0 bases for J; bases not matched to a gene: 2. The CDR3 nucleotides read TGTGCCAGCAGCCAAGAAAGGGGGCTAGCCAAAAACATTCAGTACTTC. Translated: CASSQERGLAKNIQYF.

By frequency in the sample, this clone is medium-sized. The chain joins TRBV6-5 to TRBJ1-5, with 12 positions matching TRBD1. CDR1 is MNHEY and CDR2 is SVGAGI in the germline V gene. The CDR3 extends over 15 amino acids. Trimming cost V 6 bases and J 3 bases; bases outside gene matches: 3. DNA of the CDR3: TGTGCCAGCAGAGGGACAGGGGGCGACAATCAGCCCCAGCATTTT. This sequence encodes CASRGTGGDNQPQHF.

The rearrangement joins TRBV5-1 to TRBJ2-3; no reliable D call. This CDR3 spans 15 amino acids. V was cut by 0 bases and J by 0 bases, with 8 bases left in between. CDR1 is SGHRS, CDR2 YFSETQ, per germline. The CDR3 DNA sequence: TGCGCCAGCAGCTTGGAGGATTCTAGCACAGATACGCAGTATTTT. It is translated as CASSLEDSSTDTQYF.

This clone was picked up one time. This rearrangement joins TRBV3-1 (or the pseudogene TRBV3-2) to TRBJ2-3, with 10 bases lining up with TRBD2. The CDR3 runs 17 residues. The junction had 9 bases not matched to a gene; V was cut back by 2 bases and J by 4 bases. Germline V gives CDR1 LGHDT, CDR2 YNNKEL (reference sequence). The CDR3 here is CASSQPPLAGEADTQYF. The CDR3, as DNA: TGTGCCAGCAGCCAACCCCCCCTAGCGGGGGAGGCAGATACGCAGTATTTT.

The chain recombines TRBV7-9 with TRBJ2-2; possibly TRBD2 for D (6 bases). This CDR3 region has 14 residues. CDR1 and CDR2 (germline): SEHNR, FQNEAQ (reference sequence). Trimming removed 0 bases at V and 6 bases at J, with 8 bases between. The CDR3 DNA sequence: TGTGCCAGCAGCTTAGCGACTAGTTCCGGGGAGCTGTTTTTT. This sequence encodes CASSLATSSGELFF.

This clone was detected only once. The V and J genes are TRBV4-2 and TRBJ2-1; TRBD2 might be the D (6 bases). The germline CDR1 and CDR2 sequences are LGHNA and YNFKEQ. V lost 0 bases and J 10 bases, leaving 13 bases between the germline ends. The CDR3 runs 14 residues. CDR3 protein: CASSQDSGEGEQFF. The CDR3, as DNA: TGTGCCAGCAGCCAAGATTCGGGGGAAGGCGAGCAGTTCTTC.

The chain has TRBV19 and TRBJ2-1, with a weak D call TRBD2 (6 bases). Between the trimmed V and J ends, which lost 1 base and 9 bases, there was a span of 13 bases. Germline CDR1 LNHDA, CDR2 SQIVND (reference sequence). CDR3 length equals 14 residues. In nucleotides, the CDR3 is TGTGCCAGTAGTATAGCGGAGGGTGAGGCTGAGCAGTTCTTC. It yields the protein CASSIAEGEAEQFF. The variable domain in full, completed from reference TRBV19 and TRBJ2-1, reads DGGITQSPKYLFRKEGQNVTLSCEQNLNHDAMYWYRQDPGQGLRLIYYSQIVNDFQKGDIAEGYSVSREKKESFPLTVTSAQKNPTAFYLCASSIAEGEAEQFFGPGTRLTVL.

J is TRBJ2-7 and V is TRBV5-1; weak D call: TRBD1 (8 bases). CDR3 length: 15 residues. From germline, CDR1 is SGHRS and CDR2 YFSETQ. V was trimmed by 0 bases and J by 2 bases, leaving 12 bases between them. The CDR3 region has the DNA TGCGCCAGCAGCTTGGGACAGGGGAGGGCCTACGAGCAGTACTTC. It specifies CASSLGQGRAYEQYF. Supplemented by reference TRBV5-1 and TRBJ2-7, the full variable domain reads KAGVTQTPRYLIKTRGQQVTLSCSPISGHRSVSWYQQTPGQGLQFLFEYFSETQRNKGNFPGRFSGRQFSNSRSEMNVSTLELGDSALYLCASSLGQGRAYEQYFGPGTRLTVT.

The CDR3 nucleotides are TGTGCCAGTAGCCCACAGGGGATTTCCTACAATGAGCAGTTCTTC. Protein sequence: CASSPQGISYNEQFF. The V and J genes are TRBV19 and TRBJ2-1; 7 bases align to TRBD1. The CDR3 sequence is 15 residues long. V trimming: 6 bases; J trimming: 1 base; junction bases outside the gene matches: 6. CDR1 LNHDA and CDR2 SQIVND come from the germline V gene (reference sequence).

CDR3 nucleotide sequence: TGTGCCAGCTCACCGGGACAGGGCTTATCTGAAGCTTTCTTT. It codes for CASSPGQGLSEAFF. The rearrangement uses TRBV18 and TRBJ1-1, with TRBD1 identical over 9 bases. CDR3 size: 14 residues. Unmatched junction bases numbered 5, after V lost 3 bases and J lost 6 bases. CDR1 is KGHSH, CDR2 LQKENI, per germline.

V gene TRBV15 combines with J gene TRBJ2-1; 8 bases line up with TRBD2. J lost 3 bases, V lost 2 bases, and 9 bases had no gene match. Germline V CDR1 and CDR2: LNHNV, YYDKDF (reference sequence). The CDR3 has 17 residues. The CDR3, as DNA: TGTGCCACCAGCAGACCCGTCGGGGGGGGAAACTACAATGAGCAGTTCTTC. Translated: CATSRPVGGGNYNEQFF.

The chain uses TRBV18 and TRBJ2-1; D unclear. V lost 3 bases and J lost 4, with 10 bases in between. Germline V lookup: CDR1 KGHSH, CDR2 LQKENI. This CDR3 spans 14 amino acids. The CDR3 spells CASSPSQGYNEQFF. DNA of the CDR3: TGTGCCAGCTCACCCTCACAAGGGTACAATGAGCAGTTCTTC.

This chain links TRBV13 with TRBJ1-3; no clear D gene. The CDR3 extends over 14 amino acids. CDR1 and CDR2 from the germline V gene are PRHDT and FYEKMQ (reference sequence). Trimming took 2 bases from V and 4 from J, leaving 9 bases between them. Written as DNA, the CDR3 is TGTGCCAGCAGCTTAAAACAGCCCGGAAACACCATATATTTT. Translation: CASSLKQPGNTIYF.

The chain employs TRBV19 and TRBJ2-5, with D perhaps matching TRBD2 (7 bases). The ends were cut back, 3 bases at V and 5 bases at J, with 13 bases in the middle. The CDR3 spans 14 residues. Germline values: CDR1 LNHDA, CDR2 SQIVND (reference sequence). CDR3: CASSIAGAPETQYF. In DNA form, the CDR3 reads TGTGCCAGTAGTATCGCGGGGGCACCGGAGACCCAGTACTTC.

The sample holds one count of this clone. V and J are TRBV6-5 and TRBJ2-5; 9 positions agree with TRBD1. The germline V gene encodes CDR1 MNHEY and CDR2 SVGAGI. After removal of 5 bases from V and 5 bases from J, the junction contained 6 bases not matched to a gene. The CDR3 runs 14 residues. CDR3 bases: TGTGCCAGCAGTAAGGGACAGGGCCGGGAGACCCAGTACTTC. Translation: CASSKGQGRETQYF.

The genes are TRBV6-5 and TRBJ2-5; D remains unclear. V lost 0 bases and J 5 bases, leaving 10 bases between the germline ends. The CDR3 runs to 14 residues. Germline lookup yields CDR1 MNHEY and CDR2 SVGAGI. CDR3 region: CASSYSKGRETQYF. The CDR3 region has the DNA TGTGCCAGCAGTTACTCTAAGGGTCGGGAGACCCAGTACTTC.

The chain employs TRBV6-5 and TRBJ1-1; a possible D gene is TRBD1 (6 bases). This CDR3 spans 16 amino acids. V gave up 3 bases and J gave up 5 bases, with 19 bases separating them. The germline V gene encodes CDR1 MNHEY and CDR2 SVGAGI. CDR3 nucleotides: TGTGCCAGCAGTTATGTCAGTTGGGGGGCTCGGACTGAAGCTTTCTTT. Protein sequence: CASSYVSWGARTEAFF.

V and J are TRBV27 and TRBJ2-5, with 7 nucleotides matching TRBD2. Germline V gives CDR1 MNHEY, CDR2 SMNVEV (reference sequence). The V segment lost 6 bases and the J segment 5 bases; nucleotides outside the gene matches: 0. The CDR3 sequence is 11 residues long. CDR3: CASRGGETQYF. In DNA, the CDR3 is TGTGCCAGCAGGGGGGGGGAGACCCAGTACTTC.

CDR3 loop: CSVERGGGYTF. In nucleotides, the CDR3 is TGCAGCGTTGAGAGGGGTGGGGGCTACACCTTC. The gene calls are TRBV29-1 and TRBJ1-2, with a possible D match to TRBD1 (5 bases). V dropped 3 bases and J dropped 8 bases, with 10 bases sitting between them. There are 11 residues in the CDR3. Germline assignment: CDR1 SQVTM and CDR2 ANQGSEA.